This T cell receptor beta chain was captured in a study of CD8+ T cells in alopecia areata. This CDR3 has 15 residues. Germline trimming cut 5 bases from V and 6 bases from J; bases unmatched to any gene: 8. CDR1 is SGHTA and CDR2 is FQGTGA in the germline V gene. Sequencing used cDNA as its template, made by extracting RNA and reverse transcribing it. The table came from immunoSEQ multiplex PCR; TCRdb's copy has only in-frame clones and leaves some out. The table lists 100,000 to 150,000 clones, roughly two fifths of them singletons. This clonotype originated in a human donor with alopecia areata. Sequenced input: CD4+ T cells sorted from blood. This chain joins TRBV7-3 and TRBJ2-1; 9 nucleotides agree with TRBD2. In DNA, the CDR3 is TGTGCCAGCAGCCCCCGGGGAGCGGGAGGCAATGAGCAGTTCTTC. Protein: CASSPRGAGGNEQFF.